Below, 5 T cell receptor beta chains from the same sample are listed, as sequenced in a study of blood T cell repertoires in COVID-19. The protocol was immunoSEQ multiplex PCR, while the TCRdb copy is restricted to in-frame clones and leaves out a portion. The repertoire consists of tens of thousands of clones, with under 85% occurring once and the leading ten covering around 21%. The sample consisted of peripheral blood. These receptors were taken from a woman aged 80 or over with active or convalescent COVID-19.

The chain joins TRBV29-1 to TRBJ1-1; 7 bases line up with TRBD1. The CDR3 is made up of 13 amino acids. The V and J ends lost 7 bases and 3 bases, in that order; junction bases with no gene match: 8. Germline loops: CDR1 SQVTM, CDR2 ANQGSEA. Here the CDR3 DNA reads TGCAGCGCCGTCGGGCAGGGGGACACTGAAGCTTTCTTT. Translated: CSAVGQGDTEAFF.

The J gene is TRBJ2-6, the V gene TRBV11-2; 9 bases line up with TRBD1. The germline CDR1 and CDR2 sequences are SGHAT and FQNNGV. Unmatched junction bases numbered 12, after V lost 5 bases and J lost 4 bases. There are 18 residues in the CDR3. The chain's CDR3 is CASSQDRGPLGGANVLTF. In DNA, the CDR3 is TGTGCCAGCAGCCAGGACAGGGGACCTCTCGGAGGGGCCAACGTCCTGACTTTC.

The CDR3 is CASSLRLAGRTDTQYF. CDR3 in DNA: TGCGCCAGCAGCTTGAGACTAGCGGGGCGCACAGATACGCAGTATTTT. The chain carries TRBV5-1 and TRBJ2-3; TRBD2 aligns across 11 bases. CDR3 length equals 16 residues. Trimming removed 1 base from V and 1 base from J; junction bases left unmatched: 2. Germline-derived CDR1 and CDR2 are SGHRS and YFSETQ. Filled out from reference TRBV5-1 and TRBJ2-3, the complete variable domain reads KAGVTQTPRYLIKTRGQQVTLSCSPISGHRSVSWYQQTPGQGLQFLFEYFSETQRNKGNFPGRFSGRQFSNSRSEMNVSTLELGDSALYLCASSLRLAGRTDTQYFGPGTRLTVL.

This chain uses TRBV3-1 (or the pseudogene TRBV3-2) with TRBJ1-6, with D possibly matching TRBD1 (5 bases). V was trimmed by 4 bases and J by 11 bases, leaving 18 bases between them. The germline V gene has CDR1 LGHDT and CDR2 YNNKEL (reference sequence). The CDR3 spans 15 residues. CDR3 residues: CASSREGQGRTPLHF. The CDR3, as DNA: TGTGCCAGCAGCCGAGAAGGGCAGGGTAGGACACCCCTCCACTTT.

In this sample, this clone turned up many times. Other DNA sequences in this specimen translate into the identical CDR3. The chain carries TRBV4-1 and TRBJ1-2, with D tentatively TRBD1 (6 bases). The V and J ends lost 0 bases and 3 bases respectively, with 11 bases between them. Per the germline V gene, CDR1 is MGHRA and CDR2 is YSYEKL. This CDR3 is built from 15 residues. This CDR3 reads CASSQEGADHYGYTF. The CDR3 nucleotides read TGCGCCAGCAGCCAAGAGGGGGCGGACCACTATGGCTACACCTTC.